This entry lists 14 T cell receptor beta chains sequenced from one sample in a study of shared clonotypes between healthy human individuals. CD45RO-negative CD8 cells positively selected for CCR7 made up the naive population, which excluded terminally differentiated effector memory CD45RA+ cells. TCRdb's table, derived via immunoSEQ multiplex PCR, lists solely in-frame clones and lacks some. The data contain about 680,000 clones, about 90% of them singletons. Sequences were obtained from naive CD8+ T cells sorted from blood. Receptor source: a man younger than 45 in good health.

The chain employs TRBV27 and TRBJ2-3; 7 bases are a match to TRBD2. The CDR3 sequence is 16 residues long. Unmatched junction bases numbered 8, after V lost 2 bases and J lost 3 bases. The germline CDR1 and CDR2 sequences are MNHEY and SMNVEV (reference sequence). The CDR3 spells CASSLIGEGWTDTQYF. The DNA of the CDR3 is TGTGCCAGCAGTTTAATCGGGGAGGGCTGGACAGATACGCAGTATTTT.

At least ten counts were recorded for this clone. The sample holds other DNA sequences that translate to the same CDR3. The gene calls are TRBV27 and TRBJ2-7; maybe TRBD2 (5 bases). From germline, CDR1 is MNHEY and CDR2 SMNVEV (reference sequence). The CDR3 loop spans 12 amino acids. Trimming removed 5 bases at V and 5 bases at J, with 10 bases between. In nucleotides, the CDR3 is TGTGCCAGCAGTCAGATCGGGGACGAGCAGTACTTC. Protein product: CASSQIGDEQYF.

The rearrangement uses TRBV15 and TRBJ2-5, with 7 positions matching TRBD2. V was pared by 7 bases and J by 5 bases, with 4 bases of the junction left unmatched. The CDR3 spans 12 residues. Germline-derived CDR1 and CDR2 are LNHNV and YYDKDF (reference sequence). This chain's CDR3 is CATTTGGETQYF. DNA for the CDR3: TGTGCCACCACCACCGGGGGGGAGACCCAGTACTTC.

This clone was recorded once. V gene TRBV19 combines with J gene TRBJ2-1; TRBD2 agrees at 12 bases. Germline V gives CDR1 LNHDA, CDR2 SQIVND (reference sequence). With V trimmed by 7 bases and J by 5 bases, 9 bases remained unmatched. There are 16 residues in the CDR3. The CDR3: CASTPQGLAGHNEQFF. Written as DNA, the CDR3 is TGTGCCAGTACCCCCCAAGGACTAGCGGGGCACAATGAGCAGTTCTTC. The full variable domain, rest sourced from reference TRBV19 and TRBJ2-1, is DGGITQSPKYLFRKEGQNVTLSCEQNLNHDAMYWYRQDPGQGLRLIYYSQIVNDFQKGDIAEGYSVSREKKESFPLTVTSAQKNPTAFYLCASTPQGLAGHNEQFFGPGTRLTVL.

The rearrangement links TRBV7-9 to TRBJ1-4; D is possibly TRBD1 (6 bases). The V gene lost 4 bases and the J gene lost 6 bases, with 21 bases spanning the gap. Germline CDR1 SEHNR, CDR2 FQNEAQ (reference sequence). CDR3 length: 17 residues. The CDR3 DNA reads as TGTGCCAGCAGCTCCGGCGCCAGGGGACTGGGAGATGAAAAACTGTTTTTT. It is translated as CASSSGARGLGDEKLFF.

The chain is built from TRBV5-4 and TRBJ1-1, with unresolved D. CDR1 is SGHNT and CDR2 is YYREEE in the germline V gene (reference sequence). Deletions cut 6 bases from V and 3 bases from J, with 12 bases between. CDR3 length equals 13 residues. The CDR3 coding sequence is TGTGCCAGCACCTTCGGGATGGACACTGAAGCTTTCTTT. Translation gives CASTFGMDTEAFF. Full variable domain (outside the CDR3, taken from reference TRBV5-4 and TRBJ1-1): ETGVTQSPTHLIKTRGQQVTLRCSSQSGHNTVSWYQQALGQGPQFIFQYYREEENGRGNFPPRFSGLQFPNYSSELNVNALELDDSALYLCASTFGMDTEAFFGQGTRLTVV.

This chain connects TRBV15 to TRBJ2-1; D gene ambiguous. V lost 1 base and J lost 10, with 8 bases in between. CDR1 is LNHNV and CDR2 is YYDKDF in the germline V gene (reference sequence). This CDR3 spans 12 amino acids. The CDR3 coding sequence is TGTGCCACCAGCAGAGCCAGGCGGGAGCAGTTCTTC. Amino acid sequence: CATSRARREQFF.

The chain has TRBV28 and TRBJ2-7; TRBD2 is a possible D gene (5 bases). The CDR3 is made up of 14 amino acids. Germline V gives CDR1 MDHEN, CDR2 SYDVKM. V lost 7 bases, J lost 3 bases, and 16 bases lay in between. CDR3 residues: CASTSGPEGYEQYF. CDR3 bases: TGTGCCAGCACCTCCGGTCCCGAGGGCTACGAGCAGTACTTC.

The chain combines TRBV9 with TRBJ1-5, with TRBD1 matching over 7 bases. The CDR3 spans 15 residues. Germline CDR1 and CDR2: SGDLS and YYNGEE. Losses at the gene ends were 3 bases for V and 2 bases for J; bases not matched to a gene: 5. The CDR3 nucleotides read TGTGCCAGCAGCGAAGGGGGCTTGGGCAATCAGCCCCAGCATTTT. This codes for CASSEGGLGNQPQHF.

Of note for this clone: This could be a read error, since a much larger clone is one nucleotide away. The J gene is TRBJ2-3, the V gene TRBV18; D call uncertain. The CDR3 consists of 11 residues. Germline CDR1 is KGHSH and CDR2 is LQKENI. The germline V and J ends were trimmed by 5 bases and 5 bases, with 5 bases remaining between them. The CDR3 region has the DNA TGTGCCAGCTCAGTGCGAGATACGCAGTATTTT. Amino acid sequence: CASSVRDTQYF.

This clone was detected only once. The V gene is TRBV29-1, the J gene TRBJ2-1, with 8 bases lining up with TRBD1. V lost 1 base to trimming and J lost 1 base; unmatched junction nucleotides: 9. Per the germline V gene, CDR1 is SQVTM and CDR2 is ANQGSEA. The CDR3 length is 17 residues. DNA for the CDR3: TGCAGCGTTGAAGGGGGTCAGGGGGCTGAATCCTACAATGAGCAGTTCTTC. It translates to CSVEGGQGAESYNEQFF.

This chain's CDR3 is CASSLGYDIVTDTQYF. The CDR3 coding sequence is TGTGCCAGCAGCTTAGGGTACGACATCGTCACAGATACGCAGTATTTT. The chain joins TRBV11-1 to TRBJ2-3, with D hard to call. The CDR3 runs 16 residues. Germline V gene data show CDR1 as SGHAT and CDR2 as FQDESV (reference sequence). V shed 1 base and J shed 2 bases, with 13 bases lying between them.

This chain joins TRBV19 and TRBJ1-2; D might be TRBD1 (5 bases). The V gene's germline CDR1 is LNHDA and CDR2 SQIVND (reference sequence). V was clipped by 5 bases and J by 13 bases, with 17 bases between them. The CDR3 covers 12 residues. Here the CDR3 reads CASSVTGTAGTF. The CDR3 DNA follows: TGTGCCAGTAGTGTCACCGGGACGGCCGGCACCTTC.

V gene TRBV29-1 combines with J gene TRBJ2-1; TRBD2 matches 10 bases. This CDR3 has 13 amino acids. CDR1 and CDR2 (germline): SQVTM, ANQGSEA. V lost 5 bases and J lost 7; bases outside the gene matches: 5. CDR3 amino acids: CSVLAGDINEQFF. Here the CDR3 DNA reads TGCAGCGTTCTAGCGGGAGATATAAATGAGCAGTTCTTC.